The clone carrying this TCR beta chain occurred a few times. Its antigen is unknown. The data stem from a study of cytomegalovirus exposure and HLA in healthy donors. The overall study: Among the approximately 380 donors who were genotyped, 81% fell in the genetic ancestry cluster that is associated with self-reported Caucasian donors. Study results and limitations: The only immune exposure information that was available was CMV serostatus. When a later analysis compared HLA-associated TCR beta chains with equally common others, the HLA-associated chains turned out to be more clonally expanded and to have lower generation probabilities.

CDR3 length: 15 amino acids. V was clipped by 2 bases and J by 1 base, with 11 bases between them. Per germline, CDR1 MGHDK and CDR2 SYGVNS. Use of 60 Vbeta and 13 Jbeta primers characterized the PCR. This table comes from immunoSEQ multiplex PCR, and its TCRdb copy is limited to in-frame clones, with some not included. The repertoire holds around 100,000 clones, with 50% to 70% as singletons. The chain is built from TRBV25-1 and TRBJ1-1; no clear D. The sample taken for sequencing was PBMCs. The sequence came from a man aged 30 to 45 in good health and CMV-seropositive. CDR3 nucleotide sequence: TGTGCCAGCAGTGAACGGGAGCAGCCGAACACTGAAGCTTTCTTT. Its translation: CASSEREQPNTEAFF.